These 31 T cell receptor beta chains originate from one sample sequenced in a study of identifying expanded T cells in peripheral blood. The method was immunoSEQ multiplex PCR; TCRdb's version includes in-frame clones alone and lacks a portion of them. The sample shows about 89,000 clones, about 87% of them seen only once. The sequenced sample consisted of blood. The receptors come from a person aged 18 to 75 in good health.

J is TRBJ1-6 and V is TRBV18; 7 bases are shared with TRBD1. There are 16 residues in the CDR3. Per germline, CDR1 KGHSH and CDR2 LQKENI. Trimming removed 1 base from V and 6 bases from J; junction bases left unmatched: 6. The chain's CDR3 is CASSPLPQGGNSPLHF. In DNA form, the CDR3 reads TGTGCCAGCTCACCACTCCCGCAGGGGGGTAATTCACCCCTCCACTTT. Filled out from reference TRBV18 and TRBJ1-6, the complete variable domain reads NAGVMQNPRHLVRRRGQEARLRCSPMKGHSHVYWYRQLPEEGLKFMVYLQKENIIDESGMPKERFSAEFPKEGPSILRIQQVVRGDSAAYFCASSPLPQGGNSPLHFGNGTRLTVT.

The chain links TRBV7-3 to TRBJ2-7; TRBD1 matches at 7 bases. The CDR3 spans 17 residues. Germline V gene data show CDR1 as SGHTA and CDR2 as FQGTGA. V shed 0 bases and J 3 bases; nucleotides not matched to a gene: 11. Written as DNA, the CDR3 is TGTGCCAGCAGCTTAACAGGGGGCCGAGGAAGAGGCTACGAGCAGTACTTC. Translation: CASSLTGGRGRGYEQYF.

The chain uses TRBV21-1 and TRBJ1-1; TRBD1 was called by the table and not checked on the DNA. TRBV21-1 is assigned pseudogene status. This CDR3 spans 16 amino acids. CDR3 sequence reads: CASSNGQGAGWTEAFF. CDR3 DNA sequence: TGTGCCAGCAGCAACGGGCAGGGGGCTGGGTGGACTGAAGCTTTCTTT.

The chain uses TRBV7-3 and TRBJ2-2; 9 bases match TRBD1. J gave up 1 base and V 5 bases, and 8 bases lay outside the gene matches. The CDR3 has 17 amino acids. Germline V CDR1 and CDR2: SGHTA, FQGTGA. The CDR3 spells CASSLSRDRENTGELFF. CDR3 nucleotides: TGTGCCAGCAGCCTTAGCCGGGACAGGGAGAACACCGGGGAGCTGTTTTTT.

This chain links TRBV2 with TRBJ2-1; TRBD2 might be the D (6 bases). This CDR3 has 12 residues. Trimming shortened V by 10 bases and J by 6 bases, and 13 bases separated the two germline ends. Germline V CDR1 and CDR2: SNHLY, FYNNEI. CDR3: CATGLAINEQFF. CDR3 nucleotides: TGTGCCACCGGGCTAGCGATCAATGAGCAGTTCTTC. Looking up the rest from reference TRBV2 and TRBJ2-1 gives the full variable domain: EPEVTQTPSHQVTQMGQEVILRCVPISNHLYFYWYRQILGQKVEFLVSFYNNEISEKSEIFDDQFSVERPDGSNFTLKIRSTKLEDSAMYFCATGLAINEQFFGPGTRLTVL.

The V and J genes are TRBV5-1 and TRBJ2-3; no reliable D call. Germline values: CDR1 SGHRS, CDR2 YFSETQ. The CDR3 runs 14 residues. The ends were cut back, 0 bases at V and 4 bases at J, with 9 bases in the middle. The CDR3 DNA is TGCGCCAGCAGCTTGGAAGGGCCCCCAGATACGCAGTATTTT. It specifies CASSLEGPPDTQYF.

CDR3 protein: CASSGVANYGYTF. In nucleotides, the CDR3 is TGTGCCAGCAGTGGGGTAGCGAACTATGGCTACACCTTC. The chain couples TRBV2 to TRBJ1-2, with no clear D. Germline V gene sequence: CDR1 SNHLY, CDR2 FYNNEI. Between the trimmed V and J ends, which lost 4 bases and 2 bases, there was a span of 8 bases. CDR3 length: 13 residues.

This chain joins TRBV11-2 and TRBJ1-5, with 11 nucleotides matching TRBD1. CDR1 and CDR2 (germline): SGHAT, FQNNGV. V dropped 6 bases and J dropped 4; count of bases not matched to a gene: 5. The CDR3 contains 15 residues. The CDR3 nucleotides are TGTGCCAGCAGAACCCGGGACAGGGGGAATCAGCCCCAGCATTTT. Its protein product is CASRTRDRGNQPQHF.

About this clone: Other DNA sequences from this sample encode an identical CDR3 as well. This chain joins TRBV15 and TRBJ2-3; D gene unclear. V lost 0 bases to trimming and J lost 2 bases, with 0 bases between them. Germline V gene data show CDR1 as LNHNV and CDR2 as YYDKDF (reference sequence). There are 12 residues in the CDR3. CDR3 in DNA: TGTGCCACCAGCAGAGACACAGATACGCAGTATTTT. Its translation is CATSRDTDTQYF.

The chain carries TRBV28 and TRBJ2-5; 9 bases agree with TRBD2. Germline V gives CDR1 MDHEN, CDR2 SYDVKM. The CDR3 is 15 amino acids. V lost 4 bases, J lost 4 bases, and 7 bases stayed unmatched. CDR3 coding DNA: TGTGCCAGCAGTTCCCTACTAGCGGGTGGAGAGACCCAGTACTTC. It is translated as CASSSLLAGGETQYF.

The rearrangement uses TRBV19 and TRBJ2-7; TRBD1 is a possible D gene (5 bases). The germline V gene encodes CDR1 LNHDA and CDR2 SQIVND (reference sequence). The CDR3 runs 14 residues. The ends were cut back, 5 bases at V and 0 bases at J, with 11 bases in the middle. In DNA, the CDR3 is TGTGCCAGTAGTTCTCGACAGAACTCCTACGAGCAGTACTTC. Translation gives CASSSRQNSYEQYF.

This clone was counted a single time. Germline is not matched at one junction end, which may reflect a read error. The J gene is TRBJ2-7, the V gene TRBV4-3; D call uncertain. Germline assignment: CDR1 LGHNA and CDR2 YSLEER. The CDR3 has 14 residues. The chain's CDR3 is CASSQDSSSFEQYF. CDR3 DNA: TGCGCCAGCAGCCAGGATAGCAGTTCCTTCGAGCAGTACTTC.

The chain links TRBV5-4 to TRBJ2-7, with 9 bases aligning to TRBD2. The CDR3 extends over 18 amino acids. Trimming took 4 bases from V and 2 from J; bases not matched to a gene: 16. CDR1 is SGHNT and CDR2 is YYREEE in the germline V gene (reference sequence). This CDR3 is CASSPRTPTSGHTYEQYF. DNA for the CDR3: TGTGCCAGCAGCCCCCGGACCCCTACTAGCGGGCATACCTACGAGCAGTACTTC.

The rearrangement joins TRBV6-1 to TRBJ2-7; 8 bases agree with TRBD2. This CDR3 region has 15 residues. Trimming at V came to 2 bases and at J to 2 bases, leaving 5 bases not matched to a gene. Germline CDR1 is MNHNS and CDR2 is SASEGT. The CDR3 sequence: CASSERPAGAYEQYF. CDR3 sequence (DNA): TGTGCCAGCAGTGAACGTCCAGCGGGAGCCTACGAGCAGTACTTC.

The chain couples TRBV27 to TRBJ1-4; D gene unclear. The CDR3 has 13 residues. Trimming pared 3 bases from V and 3 bases from J, leaving 5 bases between. CDR1 is MNHEY, CDR2 SMNVEV, per germline (reference sequence). This CDR3 reads CASSLAANEKLFF. CDR3 nucleotides: TGTGCCAGCAGTTTGGCTGCTAATGAAAAACTGTTTTTT.

V gene TRBV11-1 combines with J gene TRBJ2-3, with 9 bases fitting TRBD2. CDR1 is SGHAT and CDR2 is FQDESV in the germline V gene (reference sequence). Trimming took 5 bases from V and 2 from J; bases not matched to a gene: 5. CDR3 length: 15 amino acids. The CDR3 spells CASSPTSGPTDTQYF. DNA of the CDR3: TGTGCCAGCAGCCCGACTAGCGGACCCACAGATACGCAGTATTTT.

Worth noting for this clone: Different DNA sequences within this sample yield the same CDR3. The chain is built from TRBV7-3 and TRBJ2-5; 10 bases agree with TRBD2. Trimming cost V 0 bases and J 5 bases; bases outside gene matches: 3. Germline V gives CDR1 SGHTA, CDR2 FQGTGA. The CDR3 loop spans 15 amino acids. The CDR3 protein is CASSLTGTSEETQYF. The CDR3 nucleotides read TGTGCCAGCAGCTTAACCGGGACTAGCGAGGAGACCCAGTACTTC.

The chain is built from TRBV6-5 and TRBJ1-3; tentatively, D is TRBD1 (6 bases). V was cut by 7 bases and J by 8 bases, with 18 bases left in between. The CDR3 length is 14 residues. Germline V gene lookup returns CDR1 MNHEY and CDR2 SVGAGI. CDR3 in amino acids: CASIRPGVGDTIYF. The CDR3, as DNA: TGTGCCAGCATCAGACCAGGGGTTGGTGACACCATATATTTT.

The rearrangement joins TRBV19 to TRBJ1-1; D gene unclear. The V end lost 3 bases, the J end lost 2 bases, and 4 bases lay between the germline ends. The CDR3 contains 12 residues. The germline gives CDR1 LNHDA, CDR2 SQIVND (reference sequence). CDR3 amino acids: CASSMPNTEAFF. CDR3 sequence (DNA): TGTGCCAGTAGTATGCCCAACACTGAAGCTTTCTTT.

The rearrangement uses TRBV7-2 and TRBJ2-2; D uncertain. The CDR3 is 11 residues long. Trimming removed 5 bases at V and 4 bases at J, with 2 bases between. Germline V gene lookup returns CDR1 SGHTA and CDR2 FQGNSA. CDR3 residues: CASSPTGELFF. CDR3 in DNA: TGTGCCAGCAGCCCCACCGGGGAGCTGTTTTTT.

The gene calls are TRBV4-1 and TRBJ2-7, with 11 bases that match TRBD2. CDR1 and CDR2 from the germline V gene are MGHRA and YSYEKL. This CDR3 has 15 residues. V lost 5 bases, J lost 3 bases, and 6 bases stayed unmatched. CDR3: CASSFSSGGLYEQYF. The CDR3 DNA reads TGCGCCAGCAGCTTTTCTAGCGGGGGGCTCTACGAGCAGTACTTC.

The chain combines TRBV6-5 with TRBJ1-2, with D possibly TRBD1 on 6 matching bases. Germline V lookup: CDR1 MNHEY, CDR2 SVGAGI. The CDR3 sequence is 13 residues long. V gave up 6 bases and J gave up 3 bases, with 11 bases separating them. Written as DNA, the CDR3 is TGTGCCAGCAGGAGGACAGAGCACTATGGCTACACCTTC. It codes for CASRRTEHYGYTF.

The V gene is TRBV19, the J gene TRBJ1-1, with D hard to call. The CDR3 has 14 amino acids. Trimming removed 4 bases at V and 0 bases at J, with 9 bases between. Germline CDR1 reads LNHDA; CDR2 reads SQIVND (reference sequence). The CDR3 protein is CASSTGLMNTEAFF. In DNA, the CDR3 is TGTGCCAGTAGTACTGGACTCATGAACACTGAAGCTTTCTTT.

The chain has TRBV5-1 and TRBJ2-7; D gene ambiguous. From germline, CDR1 is SGHRS and CDR2 YFSETQ. Trimming shortened V by 1 base and J by 4 bases, and 12 bases separated the two germline ends. This CDR3 has 14 amino acids. CDR3 DNA: TGCGCCAGCAGCTTGAAGGGTGATGGGTACGAGCAGTACTTC. Translation gives CASSLKGDGYEQYF. The variable domain in full, with the rest retrieved from reference TRBV5-1 and TRBJ2-7, is KAGVTQTPRYLIKTRGQQVTLSCSPISGHRSVSWYQQTPGQGLQFLFEYFSETQRNKGNFPGRFSGRQFSNSRSEMNVSTLELGDSALYLCASSLKGDGYEQYFGPGTRLTVT.

V is TRBV2 and J is TRBJ2-7; no definite D call. The ends were cut back, 10 bases at V and 2 bases at J, with 9 bases in the middle. The CDR3 contains 11 residues. The germline CDR1 and CDR2 sequences are SNHLY and FYNNEI. The CDR3 coding sequence is TGTGCCACCTCCCAACCCTACGAGCAGTACTTC. Protein sequence: CATSQPYEQYF.

The rearrangement links TRBV7-2 to TRBJ2-1; 11 bases are shared with TRBD2. J was trimmed by 0 bases and V by 2 bases; bases with no gene match: 9. This CDR3 spans 19 amino acids. Germline CDR1 is SGHTA and CDR2 is FQGNSA. The CDR3 reads CASSLLAGGLRSSYNEQFF. CDR3 sequence (DNA): TGTGCCAGCAGCTTACTAGCGGGGGGCCTCCGGAGCTCCTACAATGAGCAGTTCTTC.

V and J are TRBV2 and TRBJ2-1; 11 nucleotides match TRBD2. V lost 2 bases and J lost 6; bases outside the gene matches: 6. CDR3 length: 16 amino acids. Looked up from germline, CDR1 is SNHLY and CDR2 is FYNNEI. In DNA, the CDR3 is TGTGCCAGCAGTGAATTTAGCGGGAGGGCCCTCAATGAGCAGTTCTTC. It codes for CASSEFSGRALNEQFF.

The rearrangement links TRBV28 to TRBJ2-5; 8 bases fit TRBD1. The CDR3 is made up of 15 amino acids. The V and J ends lost 1 base and 4 bases, in that order; junction bases with no gene match: 5. Germline V gene data show CDR1 as MDHEN and CDR2 as SYDVKM. The CDR3 DNA reads TGTGCCAGCAGTTTATTCAGGGGGCTGGGAGAGACCCAGTACTTC. Protein sequence: CASSLFRGLGETQYF.

The rearrangement links TRBV5-6 to TRBJ2-3, with 8 bases matching TRBD2. This CDR3 is built from 17 residues. With 2 bases clipped from V and 5 bases from J, the junction kept 13 bases outside the gene matches. Germline V CDR1 and CDR2: SGHDT, YYEEEE. CDR3: CASSFGTRGLEGDTQYF. CDR3 sequence (DNA): TGTGCCAGCAGCTTTGGGACTAGGGGATTGGAGGGAGATACGCAGTATTTT.

The chain employs TRBV28 and TRBJ2-7; D may be TRBD1 (6 bases). This CDR3 contains 14 residues. Trimming removed 7 bases from V and 3 bases from J, with 16 bases in between. Germline CDR1 MDHEN, CDR2 SYDVKM. The CDR3 nucleotides read TGTGCCAGCACTCGTCTCGACAGGAACTACGAGCAGTACTTC. Its protein is CASTRLDRNYEQYF. Full variable domain (outside the CDR3, taken from reference TRBV28 and TRBJ2-7): DVKVTQSSRYLVKRTGEKVFLECVQDMDHENMFWYRQDPGLGLRLIYFSYDVKMKEKGDIPEGYSVSREKKERFSLILESASTNQTSMYLCASTRLDRNYEQYFGPGTRLTVT.

The V gene is TRBV5-1, the J gene TRBJ2-1; possibly TRBD2 for D (7 bases). The germline CDR1 and CDR2 sequences are SGHRS and YFSETQ. The CDR3 length is 14 residues. Trimming took 7 bases from V and 2 from J, leaving 13 bases between them. The CDR3 here is CASYDGGPYNEQFF. The DNA for the CDR3 is TGCGCCAGCTACGACGGGGGGCCCTACAATGAGCAGTTCTTC.